This section outlines one T cell receptor (beta chain) sequence together with its context. This specimen belongs to a study of blood T cell repertoires in COVID-19. Study-wide context: Spain, Italy and the United States supplied samples that represented acute and convalescent COVID-19.

The CDR3 extends over 14 amino acids. The ends were cut back, 1 base at V and 2 bases at J, with 8 bases in the middle. Germline loops: CDR1 SGHNT, CDR2 YENEEA. Original methodology: Amplification of reference gene primers provided the estimated nucleated cell counts. Some clones are missing from TCRdb's copy, which holds only in-frame ones; the method was immunoSEQ multiplex PCR. The V and J calls and clone size come from that table; D and trimming were worked out from the DNA. The repertoire includes 190,000 or so clones, roughly 87% of them detected once, and about 2.2% sits in the top ten. The study recruited people aged about 18 to 90 years across under 25 US areas. Cohort assignment relied on participant-reported clinical history.

The material sequenced was PBMCs or T cells enriched from blood (not recorded which). The rearrangement links TRBV11-3 to TRBJ1-1, with D possibly matching TRBD1 (5 bases). The sequence came from a woman aged 30 to 39 who had recovered from COVID-19. The CDR3: CASSLARANTEAFF. In nucleotides, the CDR3 is TGTGCCAGCAGCTTAGCCAGGGCAAACACTGAAGCTTTCTTT.